The 16 T cell receptor beta chains below were found in one sample sequenced in a study of CD8+CD57+ T cells in acquired aplastic anemia. Genomic DNA provided the template from which TCR beta VDJ and CDR3 profiles were obtained. TCRdb re-called the reads through MiXCR, storing one row per CDR3 protein. Seen here are about 400,000 distinct CDR3 sequences, about 70% observed once, and the top ten hold less than 4%. Sample: sorted CD4+, CD8+, or CD8+CD57+ T cells (not recorded which) from PBMCs. The receptors stem from a human donor in good health, serving as a control.

The table lists this clonotype with a count of one. An end of the junction differs from the germline gene, which may be a read error. CDR3 coding DNA: TGTGCCAGCAGGTTGGGGGGCGGTCATAACTATGGCTACACCTTC. Protein product: CASRLGGGHNYGYTF. The gene calls are TRBV5-1 and TRBJ1-2, with TRBD1 as a possible D gene (6 bases). This CDR3 contains 15 residues. Per germline, CDR1 SGHRS and CDR2 YFSETQ.

The J gene is TRBJ1-2, the V gene TRBV12-3 or TRBV12-4; tentatively, D is TRBD1 (5 bases). CDR3 length: 14 amino acids. Trimming removed 6 bases at V and 2 bases at J, with 13 bases between. In DNA, the CDR3 is TGTGCCAGCAGCGTAGAAAGGGACAACTATGGCTACACCTTC. Its translation: CASSVERDNYGYTF.

In its sample, this clonotype was seen once. V usage is TRBV19 and J usage is TRBJ1-1; D unresolved. Germline V gives CDR1 LNHDA, CDR2 SQIVND (reference sequence). V lost 1 base to trimming and J lost 14 bases, with 20 bases between them. CDR3 length: 14 residues. CDR3 in amino acids: CASSIGPLDLELFF. CDR3 sequence (DNA): TGTGCCAGTAGTATAGGACCATTAGACTTAGAACTCTTCTTT.

This clonotype was seen more than once but under ten times. The V and J genes are TRBV25-1 and TRBJ1-6, with D unresolved. Trimming took 3 bases from V and 7 from J, leaving 13 bases between them. This CDR3 contains 15 residues. Germline CDR1 and CDR2: MGHDK and SYGVNS. CDR3 in amino acids: CASSEYGEANSPLHF. In DNA form, the CDR3 reads TGTGCCAGCAGTGAGTATGGCGAGGCCAATTCACCCCTCCACTTT.

Concerning this clonotype itself: Germline is not matched at one junction end, which may reflect a read error. This chain links TRBV7-3 with TRBJ2-3; TRBD2 aligns across 10 bases. This CDR3 contains 14 residues. CDR1 is SGHTA, CDR2 FQGTGA, per germline. CDR3 sequence (DNA): TGTGCCACCGACCCAGCGGGGGGGTCAGAGACGCAGTATTTT. Translated, it gives CATDPAGGSETQYF.

This chain joins TRBV20-1 and TRBJ2-5; 9 nucleotides align to TRBD1. The CDR3 has 12 amino acids. Trimming cost V 2 bases and J 11 bases; bases outside gene matches: 6. Germline lookup yields CDR1 DFQATT and CDR2 SNEGSKA (reference sequence). The CDR3 DNA follows: TGCAGTGCTAGAACAGGGGGCGAACGGCAGTACTTC. Its protein product is CSARTGGERQYF.

This clonotype has only one observation. One end of the junction fails to match germline, which may point to a read error. The chain couples TRBV7-6 to TRBJ2-7, with 8 bases that match TRBD2. CDR1 and CDR2 from the germline V gene are SGHVS and FNYEAQ. CDR3 length: 15 amino acids. The CDR3 region is CASSPLLAGVYAQYF. The CDR3 nucleotides read TGTGCCAGCAGCCCCCTCCTAGCGGGTGTTTACGCGCAGTACTTC.

This clonotype was seen many times. The rearrangement uses TRBV19 and TRBJ1-4, with D hard to call. CDR3 length equals 14 residues. Per germline, CDR1 LNHDA and CDR2 SQIVND (reference sequence). V was trimmed by 7 bases and J by 8 bases, leaving 17 bases between them. The CDR3 is CASTWTAEGEKLFF. The CDR3 coding sequence is TGTGCCAGTACCTGGACTGCCGAGGGAGAAAAACTGTTTTTT.

V is TRBV20-1 and J is TRBJ1-3; tentatively, D is TRBD1 (5 bases). This CDR3 is 14 amino acids long. V was cut by 2 bases and J by 6 bases, with 14 bases left in between. Germline values: CDR1 DFQATT, CDR2 SNEGSKA (reference sequence). CDR3 protein: CSARSGGTENTIYF. CDR3 bases: TGCAGTGCTAGAAGTGGTGGGACGGAAAACACCATATATTTT.

Ten or more counts support this clonotype. The chain couples TRBV9 to TRBJ1-3; D is unclear. The CDR3 is 15 residues long. The germline V gene has CDR1 SGDLS and CDR2 YYNGEE. Trimming stripped 0 bases from V and 4 bases from J, with 11 bases between. The CDR3 region has the DNA TGTGCCAGCAGCGTAGCCACTGCTGTCGGAAACACCATATATTTT. It is translated as CASSVATAVGNTIYF.

Worth noting for this clonotype: Just one base apart from a much larger clone, this may be a read error. The chain is built from TRBV12-3 or TRBV12-4 and TRBJ1-3; D is ambiguous. This CDR3 spans 14 amino acids. CDR3 nucleotide sequence: TGCGCCAGCAGCCCTATGCCAGCGGGAAACACCATATATTTT. This codes for CASSPMPAGNTIYF.

This clonotype was detected only a few times. V and J are TRBV2 and TRBJ1-4; a possible D gene is TRBD1 (5 bases). The germline V gene encodes CDR1 SNHLY and CDR2 FYNNEI. Trimming pared 1 base from V and 6 bases from J, leaving 9 bases between. The CDR3 runs to 14 residues. DNA for the CDR3: TGTGCCAGCAGTGAAGTGGGGGGTTATGAAAAACTGTTTTTT. It translates to CASSEVGGYEKLFF.

This clonotype was seen ten or more times. The chain employs TRBV6-1 and TRBJ2-7; the match to TRBD1 covers 7 bases. This CDR3 has 16 amino acids. From germline, CDR1 is MNHNS and CDR2 SASEGT. V was clipped by 4 bases and J by 3 bases; unmatched bases: 12. The CDR3: CASSVLQDRPNYEQYF. CDR3 nucleotide sequence: TGTGCCAGCAGTGTACTCCAGGACAGGCCAAACTACGAGCAGTACTTC.

To note about this clonotype: Just one base apart from a much larger clone, this may be a read error. The V gene is TRBV2, the J gene TRBJ1-3; a weak D match, TRBD1 (6 bases). CDR1 and CDR2 from the germline V gene are SNHLY and FYNNEI. Trimming took 8 bases from V and 0 from J, leaving 14 bases between them. The CDR3 totals 15 residues. The CDR3 region has the DNA TGTGCCAGCGGCAGGGAGGGGGTCTCTGGAAACACCATATATTTT. Residues: CASGREGVSGNTIYF.

The table lists this clonotype with many counts. This chain joins TRBV11-1 and TRBJ1-6; 9 positions agree with TRBD1. Germline trimming cut 5 bases from V and 6 bases from J; bases unmatched to any gene: 11. The germline CDR1 and CDR2 sequences are SGHAT and FQDESV (reference sequence). The CDR3 runs 17 residues. The CDR3 nucleotides are TGTGCCAGCAGCGAGGCCCCGGGACAGGGAGGTAATTCACCCCTCCACTTT. Protein: CASSEAPGQGGNSPLHF.

This clonotype was seen ten or more times. This chain joins TRBV4-3 and TRBJ2-2; D may be TRBD2 (6 bases). The CDR3 contains 15 residues. Germline V gene data show CDR1 as LGHNA and CDR2 as YSLEER. V was pared by 4 bases and J by 4 bases, with 13 bases between. The CDR3 is CASSPDYPITGELFF. CDR3 DNA: TGCGCCAGCAGCCCGGACTACCCGATCACCGGGGAGCTGTTTTTT.